This record concerns one T cell receptor (beta chain) sequence. CDR1 LNHDA and CDR2 SQIVND come from the germline V gene (reference sequence). This CDR3 is built from 17 residues. The J segment lost 1 base and the V segment lost 4 bases, leaving 9 bases of the junction unmatched. The data were obtained in a study of blood T cell repertoires in COVID-19. As for the study in general: T cells, B-cell-depleted T cells, or PBMCs supplied cDNA or gDNA.

Here immunoSEQ multiplex PCR was the method, and the copy in TCRdb shows in-frame clones only, minus some. In the table there are a few hundred thousand clones, around four fifths of which are singletons. The sequence came from a man aged 30 to 39 who had recovered from COVID-19. What was sequenced was peripheral blood. The V call is TRBV19, the J call TRBJ1-5, with 8 bases aligning to TRBD1. This CDR3 is CASSTRQGRGSNQPQHF. CDR3 coding DNA: TGTGCCAGTAGTACCAGACAGGGGAGGGGAAGCAATCAGCCCCAGCATTTT.